These 21 T cell receptor beta chains originate from one sample sequenced in a study of T-cell memory formation after mild COVID-19. TCRdb reprocessed the 5' RACE reads via MiXCR and lists one record per CDR3 protein. The sample holds about 260,000 distinct CDR3 sequences, around 15% seen once. Material: PBMCs or a T cell subset sorted from them (not recorded which). Receptor source: a man aged 18-30 years who had mild COVID-19 (a few samples of this study predate the infection). Cell type and time point are not known.

In its sample, this clonotype was seen a few times. The chain couples TRBV11-2 to TRBJ2-1; 11 nucleotides match TRBD1. V lost 4 bases to trimming and J lost 7 bases; unmatched junction nucleotides: 15. Germline loops: CDR1 SGHAT, CDR2 FQNNGV. The CDR3 is 18 residues long. CDR3 coding DNA: TGTGCCAGCAGCTCTTCTCGGACAGGGGGCTTTAGGGATAATGAGCAGTTCTTC. It encodes CASSSSRTGGFRDNEQFF. The variable domain in full, with the rest retrieved from reference TRBV11-2 and TRBJ2-1, is EAGVAQSPRYKIIEKRQSVAFWCNPISGHATLYWYQQILGQGPKLLIQFQNNGVVDDSQLPKDRFSAERLKGVDSTLKIQPAKLEDSAVYLCASSSSRTGGFRDNEQFFGPGTRLTVL.

The CDR3 spells CASSLLTGAHNEQFF. The CDR3 nucleotides are TGTGCCAGCAGCTTGTTGACAGGGGCCCACAATGAGCAGTTCTTC. The chain uses TRBV5-6 and TRBJ2-1, with TRBD1 matching over 8 bases. V was clipped by 1 base and J by 5 bases; unmatched bases: 5. Germline V gives CDR1 SGHDT, CDR2 YYEEEE. This CDR3 has 15 residues. Variable domain in full (rest from reference TRBV5-6 and TRBJ2-1): DAGVTQSPTHLIKTRGQQVTLRCSPKSGHDTVSWYQQALGQGPQFIFQYYEEEERQRGNFPDRFSGHQFPNYSSELNVNALLLGDSALYLCASSLLTGAHNEQFFGPGTRLTVL.

This chain links TRBV7-3 with TRBJ1-1; D call uncertain. Germline loops: CDR1 SGHTA, CDR2 FQGTGA. CDR3 length: 13 amino acids. The V end lost 2 bases, the J end lost 11 bases, and 15 bases lay between the germline ends. CDR3 protein: CASSLDPAKVAFF. Written as DNA, the CDR3 is TGTGCCAGCAGCTTAGACCCAGCAAAGGTGGCTTTCTTT. Supplemented by reference TRBV7-3 and TRBJ1-1, the full variable domain reads GAGVSQTPSNKVTEKGKYVELRCDPISGHTALYWYRQSLGQGPEFLIYFQGTGAADDSGLPNDRFFAVRPEGSVSTLKIQRTERGDSAVYLCASSLDPAKVAFFGQGTRLTVV.

This clonotype was picked up a small number of times. The chain couples TRBV9 to TRBJ2-1; possibly TRBD1 for D (6 bases). The CDR3 is made up of 12 amino acids. V shed 4 bases and J shed 10 bases, with 12 bases lying between them. Germline V gives CDR1 SGDLS, CDR2 YYNGEE. CDR3 protein: CASSTSGQEQFF. In nucleotides, the CDR3 is TGTGCCAGCAGCACGAGCGGACAGGAGCAGTTCTTC.

The chain employs TRBV5-1 and TRBJ2-3; D unclear. Germline CDR1 is SGHRS and CDR2 is YFSETQ. There are 14 residues in the CDR3. The V end lost 0 bases, the J end lost 4 bases, and 9 bases lay between the germline ends. CDR3 DNA: TGCGCCAGCAGCTTGGACTCCTATGCAGATACGCAGTATTTT. Amino acid sequence: CASSLDSYADTQYF.

V usage is TRBV15 and J usage is TRBJ2-7; tentatively, D is TRBD1 (6 bases). The germline gives CDR1 LNHNV, CDR2 YYDKDF (reference sequence). The CDR3 is made up of 15 amino acids. Deletions cut 1 base from V and 5 bases from J, with 15 bases between. The CDR3 protein is CATSRAYSGDDEQYV. CDR3 sequence (DNA): TGTGCCACCAGCAGAGCTTATTCAGGGGACGACGAGCAGTACGTC.

The chain carries TRBV7-2 and TRBJ1-2; 7 bases align to TRBD1. CDR1 is SGHTA and CDR2 is FQGNSA in the germline V gene. V lost 1 base, J lost 2 bases, and 7 bases stayed unmatched. The CDR3 sequence is 16 residues long. The CDR3 sequence is CASSLGFGTVNYGYTF. The CDR3 DNA is TGTGCCAGCAGCTTAGGATTCGGGACAGTGAACTATGGCTACACCTTC.

J is TRBJ2-7 and V is TRBV20-1; TRBD1 matches at 7 bases. The trim removed 5 bases at V and 0 bases at J, leaving 7 bases unmatched. This CDR3 contains 14 residues. Germline loops: CDR1 DFQATT, CDR2 SNEGSKA (reference sequence). In DNA form, the CDR3 reads TGCAGTGCTGCCTCGACAGGGAGCTCCTACGAGCAGTACGTC. Translation: CSAASTGSSYEQYV.

This clonotype was observed many times. The J gene is TRBJ1-1, the V gene TRBV4-1; D remains unclear. CDR1 and CDR2 (germline): MGHRA, YSYEKL. Trimming took 3 bases from V and 0 from J, leaving 8 bases between them. The CDR3 covers 14 residues. The CDR3 nucleotides are TGCGCCAGCAGCCAGGGGTCTTTGAACACTGAAGCTTTCTTT. It yields the protein CASSQGSLNTEAFF.

The chain combines TRBV20-1 with TRBJ2-1; 7 nucleotides match TRBD1. The V and J ends lost 5 bases and 12 bases, in that order; junction bases with no gene match: 10. CDR3 size: 12 residues. In germline, CDR1 is DFQATT, CDR2 SNEGSKA (reference sequence). The CDR3 DNA reads TGCAGTGCTTCCCCATCAAGGACAGGGCAGTTCTTC. It encodes CSASPSRTGQFF.

V gene TRBV7-3 combines with J gene TRBJ2-3; 11 nucleotides agree with TRBD2. Germline V gene data show CDR1 as SGHTA and CDR2 as FQGTGA. The CDR3 is 15 residues long. The V gene end was trimmed by 5 bases and the J gene end by 3 bases; junction bases not matched to a gene: 4. The CDR3 bases are TGTGCCAGCAGCCGCGGACTAGCGGGTACAGATACGCAGTATTTT. Protein: CASSRGLAGTDTQYF. Combining the CDR3 with reference TRBV7-3 and TRBJ2-3 gives the whole variable domain GAGVSQTPSNKVTEKGKYVELRCDPISGHTALYWYRQSLGQGPEFLIYFQGTGAADDSGLPNDRFFAVRPEGSVSTLKIQRTERGDSAVYLCASSRGLAGTDTQYFGPGTRLTVL.

This clonotype was recorded a few times. The chain carries TRBV5-1 and TRBJ1-2; 7 bases map to TRBD1. This CDR3 is 13 amino acids long. V shed 4 bases, J shed 2 bases, and the junction held 2 bases outside the gene matches. Germline CDR1 and CDR2: SGHRS and YFSETQ. The CDR3 sequence: CASSEGANYGYTF. In nucleotides, the CDR3 is TGCGCCAGCAGCGAGGGGGCGAACTATGGCTACACCTTC.

There are many counts of this clonotype. This chain connects TRBV20-1 to TRBJ1-6; no clear D gene. The CDR3 contains 16 residues. Germline V lookup: CDR1 DFQATT, CDR2 SNEGSKA (reference sequence). Trimming removed 3 bases from V and 1 base from J, with 13 bases in between. The DNA of the CDR3 is TGCAGTGCTAGGACTCGGAAGGTGTCCTATAATTCACCCCTCCACTTT. It translates to CSARTRKVSYNSPLHF.

This clonotype was picked up one time. The CDR3 DNA is TGTGCCAGCAGCAAGGGTGCTCCTGGAAACACCATATATTTT. This encodes CASSKGAPGNTIYF. This chain connects TRBV9 to TRBJ1-3; D not certain. The germline V gene encodes CDR1 SGDLS and CDR2 YYNGEE. This CDR3 contains 14 residues. V lost 4 bases to trimming and J lost 2 bases, with 10 bases between them.

This chain connects TRBV5-1 to TRBJ2-1, with D tentatively TRBD2 (5 bases). Germline V gene lookup returns CDR1 SGHRS and CDR2 YFSETQ. The length of the CDR3 is 17 residues. Trimming stripped 3 bases from V and 5 bases from J, with 21 bases between. CDR3 sequence reads: CASSSGKSSGPDNEQFF. The CDR3 DNA sequence: TGCGCCAGCAGCTCAGGCAAGTCAAGCGGACCGGACAATGAGCAGTTCTTC.

This clonotype was seen a few times. The rearrangement joins TRBV12-3 or TRBV12-4 to TRBJ2-6; no clear D. The CDR3 totals 15 residues. V was pared by 4 bases and J by 0 bases, with 7 bases between. CDR3 sequence: CASSYRISGANVLTF. In DNA, the CDR3 is TGTGCCAGCAGTTATAGGATCTCTGGGGCCAACGTCCTGACTTTC.

The chain combines TRBV5-1 with TRBJ2-1; 8 bases align to TRBD2. The V segment lost 3 bases and the J segment 9 bases; nucleotides outside the gene matches: 11. Germline assignment: CDR1 SGHRS and CDR2 YFSETQ. There are 15 residues in the CDR3. CDR3 coding DNA: TGCGCCAGCAGCTCACCGGACGGGGGGGTTCGTGAGCAGTTCTTC. It translates to CASSSPDGGVREQFF.

A few counts support this clonotype. The chain is built from TRBV20-1 and TRBJ2-7; D is unresolved. The CDR3 is 11 residues long. With 2 bases removed from V and 3 bases from J, the gap between germline ends came to 5 bases. The germline V gene has CDR1 DFQATT and CDR2 SNEGSKA (reference sequence). The CDR3 DNA reads as TGCAGTGCTAGATCCTACTACGAGCAGTACGTC. This gives the protein CSARSYYEQYV.

This clonotype was picked up a small number of times. DNA of the CDR3: TGTGCCAGCTCACCCTCGGGACAGTCGGAGACCCAGTACTTC. As protein: CASSPSGQSETQYF. J is TRBJ2-5 and V is TRBV18; 7 bases align to TRBD1. Germline CDR1 and CDR2: KGHSH and LQKENI. The CDR3 runs 14 residues. J lost 5 bases, V lost 3 bases, and 6 bases had no gene match.

The chain joins TRBV5-4 to TRBJ2-5; 9 bases align to TRBD1. CDR1 is SGHNT, CDR2 YYREEE, per germline (reference sequence). This CDR3 contains 16 residues. With V trimmed by 3 bases and J by 4 bases, 10 bases remained unmatched. For the CDR3, the DNA is TGTGCCAGCAGCTACTTGGAAGGGACAGGGCGAGAGACCCAGTACTTC. It specifies CASSYLEGTGRETQYF.

This clonotype has a count of ten or more. The chain links TRBV3-1 to TRBJ2-2; TRBD2 is a possible D gene (6 bases). The V and J ends lost 7 bases and 2 bases respectively, with 14 bases between them. The CDR3 is 15 amino acids. Germline lookup yields CDR1 LGHDT and CDR2 YNNKEL (reference sequence). The CDR3 DNA follows: TGTGCCAGCAACCCGGGACTCCAAAACACCGGGGAGCTGTTTTTT. It translates to CASNPGLQNTGELFF.